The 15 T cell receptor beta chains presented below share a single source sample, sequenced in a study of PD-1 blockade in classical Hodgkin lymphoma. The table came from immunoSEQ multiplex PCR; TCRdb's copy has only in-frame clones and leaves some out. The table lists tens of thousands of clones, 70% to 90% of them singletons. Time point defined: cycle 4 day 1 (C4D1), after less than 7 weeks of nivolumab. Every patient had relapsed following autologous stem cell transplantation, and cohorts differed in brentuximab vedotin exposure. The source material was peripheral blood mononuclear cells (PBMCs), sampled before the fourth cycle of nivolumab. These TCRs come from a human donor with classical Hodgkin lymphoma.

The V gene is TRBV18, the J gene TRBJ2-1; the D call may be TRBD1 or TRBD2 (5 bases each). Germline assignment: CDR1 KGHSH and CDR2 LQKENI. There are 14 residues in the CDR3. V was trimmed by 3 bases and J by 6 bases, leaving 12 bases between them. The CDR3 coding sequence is TGTGCCAGCTCACCGTTAGGGACGATCAATGAGCAGTTCTTC. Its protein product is CASSPLGTINEQFF. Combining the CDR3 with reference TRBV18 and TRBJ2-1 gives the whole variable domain NAGVMQNPRHLVRRRGQEARLRCSPMKGHSHVYWYRQLPEEGLKFMVYLQKENIIDESGMPKERFSAEFPKEGPSILRIQQVVRGDSAAYFCASSPLGTINEQFFGPGTRLTVL.

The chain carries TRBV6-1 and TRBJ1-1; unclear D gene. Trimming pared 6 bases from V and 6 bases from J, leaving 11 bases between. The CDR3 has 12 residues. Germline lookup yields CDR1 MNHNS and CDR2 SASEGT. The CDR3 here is CASSPIDPEAFF. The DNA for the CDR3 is TGTGCCAGCAGCCCAATCGACCCTGAAGCTTTCTTT.

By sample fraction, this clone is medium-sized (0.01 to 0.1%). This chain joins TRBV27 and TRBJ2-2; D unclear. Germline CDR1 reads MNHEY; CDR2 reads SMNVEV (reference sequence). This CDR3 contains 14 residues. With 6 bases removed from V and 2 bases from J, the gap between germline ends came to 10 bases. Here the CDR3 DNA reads TGTGCCAGCAGCCCGACACCTAACACCGGGGAGCTGTTTTTT. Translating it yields CASSPTPNTGELFF.

The CDR3 sequence is CASSLALGGYGYTF. CDR3 nucleotide sequence: TGTGCCAGCAGCTTAGCGCTAGGTGGCTATGGCTACACCTTC. The chain links TRBV7-9 to TRBJ1-2; D gene unclear. Germline assignment: CDR1 SEHNR and CDR2 FQNEAQ (reference sequence). CDR3 length: 14 amino acids. V lost 0 bases to trimming and J lost 4 bases, with 9 bases between them.

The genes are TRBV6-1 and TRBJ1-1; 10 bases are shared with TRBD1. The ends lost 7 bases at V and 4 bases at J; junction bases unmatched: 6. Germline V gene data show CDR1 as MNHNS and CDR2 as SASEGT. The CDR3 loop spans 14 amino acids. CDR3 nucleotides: TGTGCCAGCAAAGGGACAGGGGAAGTCACTGAAGCTTTCTTT. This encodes CASKGTGEVTEAFF.

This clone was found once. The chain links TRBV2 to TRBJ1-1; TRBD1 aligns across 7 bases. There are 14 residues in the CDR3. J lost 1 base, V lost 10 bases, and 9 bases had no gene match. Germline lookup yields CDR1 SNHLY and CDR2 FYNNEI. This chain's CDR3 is CAIPVGQPNTEAFF. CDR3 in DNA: TGTGCCATCCCTGTGGGACAGCCGAACACTGAAGCTTTCTTT.

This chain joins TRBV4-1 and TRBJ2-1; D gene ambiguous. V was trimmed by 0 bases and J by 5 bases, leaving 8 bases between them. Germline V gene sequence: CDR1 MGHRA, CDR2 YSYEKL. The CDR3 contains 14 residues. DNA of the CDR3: TGCGCCAGCAGCCAAGATCCGGATAACAATGAGCAGTTCTTC. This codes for CASSQDPDNNEQFF.

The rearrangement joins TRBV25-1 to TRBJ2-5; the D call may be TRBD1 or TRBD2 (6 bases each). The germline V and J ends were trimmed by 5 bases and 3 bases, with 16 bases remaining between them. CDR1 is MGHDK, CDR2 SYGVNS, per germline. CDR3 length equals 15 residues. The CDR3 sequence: CASSPLRDIEETQYF. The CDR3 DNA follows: TGTGCCAGCAGTCCCCTGCGGGACATCGAAGAGACCCAGTACTTC.

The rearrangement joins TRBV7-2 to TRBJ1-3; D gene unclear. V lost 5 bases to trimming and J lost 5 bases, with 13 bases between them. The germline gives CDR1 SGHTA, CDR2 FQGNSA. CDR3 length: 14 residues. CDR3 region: CASSPGGLRNTIYF. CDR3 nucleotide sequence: TGTGCCAGCAGCCCCGGTGGTTTGAGAAACACCATATATTTT.

CDR3 DNA sequence: TGTGCCAGCAGTTTAAGCCCCCAGGCAGGGGGAGGTTACGAGCAGTACTTC. Amino acid sequence: CASSLSPQAGGGYEQYF. The chain links TRBV27 to TRBJ2-7, with a possible D match to TRBD1 (7 bases). Trimming took off 2 bases at V and 4 bases at J, with 21 bases between the two ends. The germline gives CDR1 MNHEY, CDR2 SMNVEV (reference sequence). The CDR3 spans 17 residues.

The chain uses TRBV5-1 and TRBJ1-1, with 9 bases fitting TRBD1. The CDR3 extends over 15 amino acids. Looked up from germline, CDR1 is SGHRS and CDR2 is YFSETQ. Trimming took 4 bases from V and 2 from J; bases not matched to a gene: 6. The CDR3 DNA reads TGCGCCAGCAGCATCCGGACAGGGGCAAACACTGAAGCTTTCTTT. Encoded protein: CASSIRTGANTEAFF.

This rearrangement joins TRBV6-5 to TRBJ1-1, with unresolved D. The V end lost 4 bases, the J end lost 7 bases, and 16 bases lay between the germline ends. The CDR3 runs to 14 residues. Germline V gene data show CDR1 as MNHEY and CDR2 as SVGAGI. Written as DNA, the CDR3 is TGTGCCAGCAGTTCTCCCAAGCAGGCCTATGAAGCTTTCTTT. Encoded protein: CASSSPKQAYEAFF.

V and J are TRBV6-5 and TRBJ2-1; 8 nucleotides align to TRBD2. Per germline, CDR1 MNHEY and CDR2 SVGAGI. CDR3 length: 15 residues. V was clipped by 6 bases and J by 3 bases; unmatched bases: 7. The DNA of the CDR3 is TGTGCCAGCAGGGATACGGGGGGGTTCTACAATGAGCAGTTCTTC. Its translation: CASRDTGGFYNEQFF.

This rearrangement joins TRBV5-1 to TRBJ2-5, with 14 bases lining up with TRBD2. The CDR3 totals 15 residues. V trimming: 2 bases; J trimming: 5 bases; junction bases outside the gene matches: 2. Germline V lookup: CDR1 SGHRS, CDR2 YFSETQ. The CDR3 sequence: CASSLRTSGGETQYF. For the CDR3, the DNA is TGCGCCAGCAGCTTAAGGACTAGCGGGGGGGAGACCCAGTACTTC. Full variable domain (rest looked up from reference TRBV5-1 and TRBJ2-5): KAGVTQTPRYLIKTRGQQVTLSCSPISGHRSVSWYQQTPGQGLQFLFEYFSETQRNKGNFPGRFSGRQFSNSRSEMNVSTLELGDSALYLCASSLRTSGGETQYFGPGTRLLVL.

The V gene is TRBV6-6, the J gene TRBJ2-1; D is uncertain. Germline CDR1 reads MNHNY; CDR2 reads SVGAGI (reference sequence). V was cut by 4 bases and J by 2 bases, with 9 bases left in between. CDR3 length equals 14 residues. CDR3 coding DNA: TGTGCCAGCAGTTTGTCCTCTACCTACAATGAGCAGTTCTTC. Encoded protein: CASSLSSTYNEQFF.